Each of the 17 T cell receptor beta chains below was sequenced from the same sample in a study of blood T cell repertoires in COVID-19. Only in-frame clones appear in the TCRdb table, and some are missing; sequencing was by immunoSEQ multiplex PCR. The table lists about 370,000 clones, 89% of them singletons. Sequencing was performed on peripheral blood. All receptors derive from a young woman with COVID-19, enrolled during active disease.

The chain combines TRBV6-2 or TRBV6-3 with TRBJ1-6, with D maybe TRBD1 (5 bases). Trimming pared 3 bases from V and 3 bases from J, leaving 15 bases between. The CDR3 contains 17 residues. Germline-derived CDR1 and CDR2 are MNHEY and SVGEGT. This chain's CDR3 is CASSYGGTEIYNSPLHF. The CDR3 coding sequence is TGTGCCAGCAGTTATGGGGGGACGGAGATCTATAATTCACCCCTCCACTTT.

The chain has TRBV29-1 and TRBJ2-5, with 9 nucleotides matching TRBD1. V lost 5 bases to trimming and J lost 2 bases; unmatched junction nucleotides: 6. Germline lookup yields CDR1 SQVTM and CDR2 ANQGSEA. The CDR3 runs to 14 residues. The CDR3 reads CSVSRDREQETQYF. The CDR3 region has the DNA TGCAGCGTTTCCCGGGACAGGGAACAAGAGACCCAGTACTTC.

This clone occurred once. The gene calls are TRBV5-5 and TRBJ1-2; D is undetermined. Trimming took off 3 bases at V and 5 bases at J, with 14 bases between the two ends. Germline assignment: CDR1 SGHKS and CDR2 YYEKEE (reference sequence). The CDR3 spans 14 residues. CDR3: CASSSPGVLYGYTF. The CDR3 nucleotides read TGTGCCAGCAGCTCCCCGGGAGTCCTGTATGGCTACACCTTC.

The V gene is TRBV7-9, the J gene TRBJ1-4; D perhaps matches TRBD1 (5 bases). The CDR3 totals 16 residues. V lost 8 bases and J lost 3, with 19 bases in between. From germline, CDR1 is SEHNR and CDR2 FQNEAQ (reference sequence). Here the CDR3 DNA reads TGTGCCAGCGCTTTCCCTCTTGGGGGGGCTAATGAAAAACTGTTTTTT. Translating it yields CASAFPLGGANEKLFF.

V usage is TRBV5-8 and J usage is TRBJ2-1, with TRBD2 as a possible D gene (5 bases). V was shortened by 4 bases and J by 0 bases, with 11 bases between the two germline ends. This CDR3 region has 15 residues. CDR1 SGHTS and CDR2 YDEGEE come from the germline V gene. The CDR3 DNA sequence: TGTGCCAGCAGCCCGGACTTGAACTCCTACAATGAGCAGTTCTTC. Protein sequence: CASSPDLNSYNEQFF.

V is TRBV27 and J is TRBJ2-2; possibly TRBD1 for D (6 bases). Germline assignment: CDR1 MNHEY and CDR2 SMNVEV (reference sequence). The ends were cut back, 6 bases at V and 1 base at J, with 9 bases in the middle. The CDR3 sequence is 14 residues long. The CDR3 DNA follows: TGTGCCAGCAGACCGGGACAGAACACCGGGGAGCTGTTTTTT. Translating it yields CASRPGQNTGELFF.

This chain links TRBV4-2 with TRBJ2-6; perhaps TRBD2 as D (6 bases). V lost 4 bases and J lost 1, with 14 bases in between. Germline V gives CDR1 LGHNA, CDR2 YNFKEQ. This CDR3 spans 17 amino acids. The CDR3 is CASSRLGILSGANVLTF. CDR3 bases: TGTGCCAGCAGCCGACTAGGTATCTTGTCTGGGGCCAACGTCCTGACTTTC.

The sample holds one count of this clone. This chain uses TRBV28 with TRBJ2-1, with 10 bases matching TRBD2. Germline V CDR1 and CDR2: MDHEN, SYDVKM. With 8 bases clipped from V and 4 bases from J, the junction kept 5 bases outside the gene matches. The CDR3 sequence is 14 residues long. DNA of the CDR3: TGTGCCAGCGTCCTAGCGGGGGCATACAATGAGCAGTTCTTC. Protein sequence: CASVLAGAYNEQFF. The entire variable domain, with the rest obtained from reference TRBV28 and TRBJ2-1, is as follows: DVKVTQSSRYLVKRTGEKVFLECVQDMDHENMFWYRQDPGLGLRLIYFSYDVKMKEKGDIPEGYSVSREKKERFSLILESASTNQTSMYLCASVLAGAYNEQFFGPGTRLTVL.

This clone was found once. This rearrangement joins TRBV7-9 to TRBJ1-1; the D is unclear. Germline V gene sequence: CDR1 SEHNR, CDR2 FQNEAQ (reference sequence). V shed 0 bases and J shed 6 bases, with 5 bases lying between them. This CDR3 region has 12 residues. The CDR3 here is CASSLARSEAFF. CDR3 DNA: TGTGCCAGCAGCTTAGCGAGGTCTGAAGCTTTCTTT.

The V and J genes are TRBV7-2 and TRBJ2-1; TRBD2 matches 9 bases. CDR3 length equals 15 residues. V shed 5 bases and J 7 bases; nucleotides not matched to a gene: 9. Germline CDR1 and CDR2: SGHTA and FQGNSA. The CDR3 spells CASSLIAGALNEQFF. The CDR3 region has the DNA TGTGCCAGCAGCCTAATAGCGGGGGCCTTGAATGAGCAGTTCTTC.

The V call is TRBV11-2, the J call TRBJ1-1, with TRBD1 matching 7 bases. V lost 0 bases, J lost 4 bases, and 11 bases stayed unmatched. The CDR3 is made up of 17 amino acids. The V gene's germline CDR1 is SGHAT and CDR2 FQNNGV. The CDR3 nucleotides are TGTGCCAGCAGCTTAGACCCCTTCCAACAGGGGAGCACTGAAGCTTTCTTT. This translates into CASSLDPFQQGSTEAFF.

The CDR3 nucleotides read TGTGCCAGCAGCTTAGTCGCAGGGGACGAGCAGTACGTC. This encodes CASSLVAGDEQYV. The rearrangement joins TRBV7-2 to TRBJ2-7, with a weak D call TRBD1 (6 bases). CDR3 length equals 13 residues. V was pared by 1 base and J by 5 bases, with 9 bases between. Germline V lookup: CDR1 SGHTA, CDR2 FQGNSA.

In this sample, this clone turned up a few times. This rearrangement joins TRBV30 to TRBJ2-2; D uncertain. In germline, CDR1 is GTSNPN, CDR2 SVGIG (reference sequence). The CDR3 covers 15 residues. V was trimmed by 1 base and J by 0 bases, leaving 9 bases between them. The CDR3 loop reads CAWSGPDPNTGELFF. In DNA form, the CDR3 reads TGTGCCTGGAGTGGGCCAGATCCGAACACCGGGGAGCTGTTTTTT.

The chain couples TRBV5-1 to TRBJ1-1; the match to TRBD1 covers 9 bases. Germline CDR1 SGHRS, CDR2 YFSETQ. This CDR3 has 17 residues. V dropped 3 bases and J dropped 0; count of bases not matched to a gene: 9. In DNA, the CDR3 is TGCGCCAGCAGCTGGGACAGGGAGGGGACCATGAACACTGAAGCTTTCTTT. Translating it yields CASSWDREGTMNTEAFF.

This sequence joins TRBV9 and TRBJ1-3, with no clear D. With 4 bases removed from V and 0 bases from J, the gap between germline ends came to 17 bases. The V gene's germline CDR1 is SGDLS and CDR2 YYNGEE. The CDR3 is 17 residues long. In DNA form, the CDR3 reads TGTGCCAGCAGCCCCCGAGATGGGCTCTACTCTGGAAACACCATATATTTT. This translates into CASSPRDGLYSGNTIYF.

The chain employs TRBV7-8 and TRBJ2-1; 12 nucleotides match TRBD2. Germline V gene lookup returns CDR1 SGHVS and CDR2 FQNEAQ. J gave up 13 bases and V 5 bases, and 3 bases lay outside the gene matches. CDR3 size: 12 residues. The CDR3 here is CASSRTSGVQFF. CDR3 coding DNA: TGTGCCAGCAGCCGGACTAGCGGGGTTCAGTTCTTC.

This chain links TRBV27 with TRBJ2-1; D is ambiguous. The germline gives CDR1 MNHEY, CDR2 SMNVEV (reference sequence). Trimming removed 6 bases from V and 10 bases from J, with 19 bases in between. This CDR3 spans 14 amino acids. CDR3 nucleotides: TGTGCCAGCAGGGGCCCTCGTCAAGGTTCCGAGCAGTTCTTC. Translating gives CASRGPRQGSEQFF.